The T cell receptor (beta chain) under discussion was sequenced for a study of Ad26.COV2.S vaccination and SARS-CoV-2 variants. Germline-derived CDR1 and CDR2 are MNHEY and SMNVEV (reference sequence). Trimming took off 8 bases at V and 2 bases at J, with 18 bases between the two ends. The CDR3 runs 15 residues. TCRdb keeps only in-frame clones here, not all; method: immunoSEQ multiplex PCR. The table shows about 440,000 clones, with around nine tenths occurring only once. Documented treatment: roughly 19 received Ad26.COV2.S at low or high dose, single or two shots; roughly 5 received placebo; per-sample allocation not given. Samples analyzed were those drawn on day 63 after the first vaccine or placebo injection. In regard to this clone: Its target is unknown.

The study, taken as a whole, reports: Individuals receiving vaccine had higher spike-specific TCR breadth than placebo recipients did. Assessments of TCR breadth and depth may have underestimated the total T cell responses.

Sample: peripheral blood, taken in a trial of Ad26.COV2.S vaccine versus placebo. The V gene is TRBV27, the J gene TRBJ1-1; D unresolved. The receptor was isolated from a person aged 18-65 years who received the Ad26.COV2.S COVID-19 vaccine or a placebo. The CDR3 bases are TGTGCCAGCCGGCCGACGACTGGAGTAAACACTGAAGCTTTCTTT. Translating it yields CASRPTTGVNTEAFF.